Shown below are 25 T cell receptor beta chains from a single sample sequenced in a study of human T cells and chemical hapten exposure listed by TCRdb under 2021. Library preparation used RACE. Sequencer: NextSeq 500. Through fastp at Q25 and MiXCR, TCRdb rebuilt clones from the public reads, retaining in-frame beta chains. Every entry covers one CDR3 protein and lists the most common genes and DNA from its rows. Recorded for this sample are 150,000 to 200,000 distinct CDR3 sequences; about 14% of them occurred a single time. The ten largest clones take up less than 2% of the sample. The time point label for this specimen denotes: patch test 1, 2 weeks after DPC sensitization. The sample's treatment or condition, from its label and the paper: therapeutic diphenylcyclopropenone sensitization with weekly scalp DPC. Sequenced here: whole blood, sampled in connection with sensitization to the hapten diphenylcyclopropenone (DPC). These receptors came from a young woman with alopecia areata. Some clones in this sample may be carry-over from other donors' samples.

This clonotype has more than one count but fewer than ten. The gene calls are TRBV11-3 and TRBJ1-4; no definite D call. Per the germline V gene, CDR1 is SGHNT and CDR2 is YENEEA. V lost 1 base to trimming and J lost 8 bases, with 11 bases between them. The length of the CDR3 is 14 residues. In DNA form, the CDR3 reads TGTGCCAGCAGCTTAGGAGGAACTGAGGAAAAACTGTTTTTT. It specifies CASSLGGTEEKLFF.

This clonotype was recorded a few times. This chain uses TRBV18 with TRBJ2-2, with D hard to call. V was cut by 6 bases and J by 2 bases, with 13 bases left in between. The germline V gene encodes CDR1 KGHSH and CDR2 LQKENI. The CDR3 length is 15 residues. CDR3 sequence: CASSSLMANTGELFF. CDR3 in DNA: TGTGCCAGCTCGTCCCTGATGGCCAACACCGGGGAGCTGTTTTTT.

The CDR3 region is CASSEENSYEQYF. CDR3 nucleotide sequence: TGTGCCAGCAGCGAGGAAAACTCCTACGAGCAGTACTTC. The rearrangement uses TRBV9 and TRBJ2-7; D call uncertain. Germline values: CDR1 SGDLS, CDR2 YYNGEE. CDR3 length: 13 amino acids. Trimming shortened V by 3 bases and J by 0 bases, and 7 bases separated the two germline ends.

The J gene is TRBJ2-3, the V gene TRBV5-4; TRBD2 aligns across 12 bases. Germline V CDR1 and CDR2: SGHNT, YYREEE (reference sequence). The V segment lost 5 bases and the J segment 1 base; nucleotides outside the gene matches: 11. The CDR3 contains 18 residues. Written as DNA, the CDR3 is TGTGCCAGCAGTACCTTGACTAGCGGGAGATCCGGCACAGATACGCAGTATTTT. It encodes CASSTLTSGRSGTDTQYF. Looking up the rest from reference TRBV5-4 and TRBJ2-3 gives the full variable domain: ETGVTQSPTHLIKTRGQQVTLRCSSQSGHNTVSWYQQALGQGPQFIFQYYREEENGRGNFPPRFSGLQFPNYSSELNVNALELDDSALYLCASSTLTSGRSGTDTQYFGPGTRLTVL.

In its sample, this clonotype was seen many times. The chain combines TRBV28 with TRBJ1-1, with D unresolved. Germline V gene lookup returns CDR1 MDHEN and CDR2 SYDVKM. The CDR3 is made up of 14 amino acids. V lost 7 bases and J lost 4, with 16 bases in between. Written as DNA, the CDR3 is TGTGCCAGCACCGATACCATACAGAGCACTGAAGCTTTCTTT. Encoded protein: CASTDTIQSTEAFF. The variable domain in full, with the rest retrieved from reference TRBV28 and TRBJ1-1, is DVKVTQSSRYLVKRTGEKVFLECVQDMDHENMFWYRQDPGLGLRLIYFSYDVKMKEKGDIPEGYSVSREKKERFSLILESASTNQTSMYLCASTDTIQSTEAFFGQGTRLTVV.

This clonotype was counted ten times or more. The chain joins TRBV5-1 to TRBJ1-1; D unresolved. Trimming left V 3 bases short and J 10 bases short, with 16 bases between. Germline lookup yields CDR1 SGHRS and CDR2 YFSETQ. The CDR3 contains 13 residues. The CDR3 is CASSSEPAGIAFF. The DNA for the CDR3 is TGCGCCAGCAGCTCCGAACCGGCGGGGATAGCTTTCTTT.

Only a few counts were recorded for this clonotype. V is TRBV4-2 and J is TRBJ1-5, with 7 bases aligning to TRBD1. Germline lookup yields CDR1 LGHNA and CDR2 YNFKEQ. This CDR3 contains 14 residues. The V gene end was trimmed by 0 bases and the J gene end by 7 bases; junction bases not matched to a gene: 3. CDR3 protein: CASSQETGEQPQHF. CDR3 sequence (DNA): TGTGCCAGCAGCCAAGAAACAGGGGAACAGCCCCAGCATTTT.

This clonotype was seen a handful of times. The chain uses TRBV7-2 and TRBJ1-2; TRBD1 aligns across 7 bases. The CDR3 is 15 amino acids. Looked up from germline, CDR1 is SGHTA and CDR2 is FQGNSA. Trimming removed 2 bases from V and 4 bases from J; junction bases left unmatched: 7. The CDR3: CASSLQRAGGYGYTF. The CDR3 DNA follows: TGTGCCAGCAGCTTACAGAGGGCAGGGGGCTATGGCTACACCTTC.

This clonotype occurred many times. V usage is TRBV4-3 and J usage is TRBJ2-7; 10 bases line up with TRBD2. The ends lost 1 base at V and 0 bases at J; junction bases unmatched: 3. Germline values: CDR1 LGHNA, CDR2 YSLEER. The CDR3 contains 16 residues. The CDR3 sequence is CASSQGTSGNSYEQYF. In DNA form, the CDR3 reads TGCGCCAGCAGCCAAGGGACTAGCGGAAACTCCTACGAGCAGTACTTC.

This clonotype was found a few times. The chain recombines TRBV30 with TRBJ2-7; 10 bases fit TRBD2. Germline CDR1 is GTSNPN and CDR2 is SVGIG (reference sequence). V was pared by 0 bases and J by 7 bases, with 12 bases of the junction left unmatched. The CDR3 contains 16 residues. CDR3 sequence: CAWSVWSSGRLGEQYF. CDR3 bases: TGTGCCTGGAGTGTTTGGAGTAGCGGGAGGTTGGGGGAGCAGTACTTC.

This chain uses TRBV28 with TRBJ2-1; D remains ambiguous. The germline V gene has CDR1 MDHEN and CDR2 SYDVKM. Trimming cost V 4 bases and J 6 bases, with 4 bases left between them. The CDR3 length is 11 residues. The CDR3 DNA sequence: TGTGCCAGCAGTTCGCCCAATGAGCAGTTCTTC. Protein: CASSSPNEQFF.

There are a few counts of this clonotype. The rearrangement uses TRBV30 and TRBJ1-3; unclear D gene. The ends were cut back, 2 bases at V and 4 bases at J, with 21 bases in the middle. Germline V gene sequence: CDR1 GTSNPN, CDR2 SVGIG (reference sequence). The CDR3 covers 17 residues. The CDR3 sequence: CAWSPIRTPRSGNTIYF. CDR3 sequence (DNA): TGTGCCTGGAGTCCCATCCGGACGCCTAGGTCGGGAAACACCATATATTTT.

The chain carries TRBV6-6 and TRBJ2-2, with a weak D call TRBD1 (6 bases). Germline values: CDR1 MNHNY, CDR2 SVGAGI (reference sequence). Trimming cost V 9 bases and J 0 bases, with 11 bases left between them. The CDR3 spans 14 residues. The CDR3 DNA reads as TGTGCCAGTTGGGGGCAGGCGAACACCGGGGAGCTGTTTTTT. This sequence encodes CASWGQANTGELFF.

This clonotype has a handful of counts. This chain links TRBV28 with TRBJ2-3, with 12 bases matching TRBD2. The CDR3 loop spans 15 amino acids. CDR1 and CDR2 from the germline V gene are MDHEN and SYDVKM. V lost 6 bases, J lost 4 bases, and 5 bases stayed unmatched. The CDR3 DNA reads TGTGCCAGCAGCTCTAGCGGGGGGGCCGCAGATACGCAGTATTTT. Its protein product is CASSSSGGAADTQYF. The full variable domain, with the rest looked up from reference TRBV28 and TRBJ2-3, is DVKVTQSSRYLVKRTGEKVFLECVQDMDHENMFWYRQDPGLGLRLIYFSYDVKMKEKGDIPEGYSVSREKKERFSLILESASTNQTSMYLCASSSSGGAADTQYFGPGTRLTVL.

This clonotype came up a few times. This chain connects TRBV29-1 to TRBJ1-2; 7 nucleotides agree with TRBD1. The CDR3 extends over 11 amino acids. Germline CDR1 and CDR2: SQVTM and ANQGSEA. V was clipped by 7 bases and J by 6 bases; unmatched bases: 5. The CDR3 here is CSERGQDGYTF. CDR3 DNA sequence: TGCAGCGAGAGGGGGCAGGATGGCTACACCTTC. Full variable domain (remainder filled in from reference TRBV29-1 and TRBJ1-2): SAVISQKPSRDICQRGTSLTIQCQVDSQVTMMFWYRQQPGQSLTLIATANQGSEATYESGFVIDKFPISRPNLTFSTLTVSNMSPEDSSIYLCSERGQDGYTFGSGTRLTVV.

This clonotype was detected a few times. The chain links TRBV28 to TRBJ2-5; no clear D gene. The CDR3 length is 12 residues. V was pared by 1 base and J by 6 bases, with 6 bases between. Germline V gene data show CDR1 as MDHEN and CDR2 as SYDVKM. CDR3 residues: CASSLFEKTQYF. CDR3 DNA: TGTGCCAGCAGTTTATTCGAGAAGACCCAGTACTTC.

The chain joins TRBV7-9 to TRBJ1-2; 11 positions agree with TRBD1. V was clipped by 3 bases and J by 4 bases; unmatched bases: 4. Looked up from germline, CDR1 is SEHNR and CDR2 is FQNEAQ (reference sequence). The CDR3 runs 15 residues. CDR3 in amino acids: CASSLSGTGGYGYTF. DNA of the CDR3: TGTGCCAGCAGCTTGTCCGGGACAGGGGGCTATGGCTACACCTTC.

This clonotype showed up just a few times. V and J are TRBV9 and TRBJ2-7; 9 positions match TRBD1. V lost 4 bases and J lost 3; bases outside the gene matches: 2. Per germline, CDR1 SGDLS and CDR2 YYNGEE. The CDR3 has 13 residues. The CDR3 loop reads CASSRGQGYEQYF. The CDR3 DNA follows: TGTGCCAGCAGCCGGGGACAGGGCTACGAGCAGTACTTC.

The sample holds a few counts of this clonotype. V usage is TRBV20-1 and J usage is TRBJ1-2; D gene uncertain. From germline, CDR1 is DFQATT and CDR2 SNEGSKA (reference sequence). The length of the CDR3 is 11 residues. V dropped 3 bases and J dropped 3 bases, with 5 bases sitting between them. The CDR3 reads CSASGHYGYTF. The CDR3 DNA reads TGCAGTGCTAGCGGGCACTATGGCTACACCTTC.

This clonotype was detected only a few times. The chain employs TRBV7-2 and TRBJ2-5; D perhaps matches TRBD2 (5 bases). Germline CDR1 SGHTA, CDR2 FQGNSA. Trimming took 5 bases from V and 3 from J, leaving 19 bases between them. This CDR3 region has 16 residues. CDR3 DNA sequence: TGTGCCAGCAGCACCTACACTAGTTCCTTAAAAGAGACCCAGTACTTC. The encoded protein is CASSTYTSSLKETQYF.

The genes are TRBV5-1 and TRBJ1-1; 7 bases fit TRBD1. This CDR3 is built from 16 residues. Unmatched junction bases numbered 6, after V lost 0 bases and J lost 1 base. The germline CDR1 and CDR2 sequences are SGHRS and YFSETQ. In DNA, the CDR3 is TGCGCCAGCAGCTTGGTTCCAGGGGGGAAGAACACTGAAGCTTTCTTT. Protein product: CASSLVPGGKNTEAFF.

This clonotype has a handful of counts. The chain has TRBV7-2 and TRBJ2-1; D remains unclear. Germline loops: CDR1 SGHTA, CDR2 FQGNSA. The CDR3 is 16 residues long. V was trimmed by 5 bases and J by 4 bases, leaving 18 bases between them. Here the CDR3 reads CASSPDRPPGYNEQFF. In nucleotides, the CDR3 is TGTGCCAGCAGCCCCGATCGGCCGCCGGGTTACAATGAGCAGTTCTTC.

This clonotype occurred many times. The V gene is TRBV6-6, the J gene TRBJ1-4; D remains unclear. The length of the CDR3 is 18 residues. Trimming left V 7 bases short and J 7 bases short, with 28 bases between. Germline-derived CDR1 and CDR2 are MNHNY and SVGAGI (reference sequence). The CDR3, as DNA: TGTGCCAGCAATCCCGACGAGGGTGGAGGGATGATTCGTGAAAAACTGTTTTTT. Protein product: CASNPDEGGGMIREKLFF.

V and J are TRBV7-9 and TRBJ1-4; TRBD1 agrees at 9 bases. Germline V gives CDR1 SEHNR, CDR2 FQNEAQ (reference sequence). CDR3 length equals 14 residues. The ends lost 3 bases at V and 5 bases at J; junction bases unmatched: 1. CDR3 protein: CASSFGQGNEKLFF. DNA of the CDR3: TGTGCCAGCAGCTTCGGACAGGGGAATGAAAAACTGTTTTTT.

The chain joins TRBV6-2 or TRBV6-3 to TRBJ1-1; D perhaps matches TRBD1 (5 bases). The germline gives CDR1 MNHEY, CDR2 SVGEGT. This CDR3 contains 14 residues. Trimming pared 5 bases from V and 1 base from J, leaving 11 bases between. CDR3 nucleotide sequence: TGTGCCAGCAGTCCGGGACGGACGAACACTGAAGCTTTCTTT. Translating it yields CASSPGRTNTEAFF.